These 32 T cell receptor beta chains originate from one sample sequenced in a study of cytomegalovirus exposure and HLA in healthy donors. The PCR employed 60 Vbeta primers together with 13 Jbeta primers. The table came from immunoSEQ multiplex PCR; TCRdb's copy has only in-frame clones and leaves some out. The sample records some 220,000 clones, just under 80% being singletons. Sequenced material: PBMCs. The receptors shown here come from a boy younger than 18 in good health and CMV-seronegative.

The chain uses TRBV5-5 and TRBJ2-7; D is unclear. CDR1 is SGHKS, CDR2 YYEKEE, per germline (reference sequence). V lost 3 bases to trimming and J lost 3 bases, with 7 bases between them. This CDR3 has 12 amino acids. CDR3 in DNA: TGTGCCAGCAGCTCCCCTTACTACGAGCAGTACTTC. Translating gives CASSSPYYEQYF.

The chain links TRBV5-1 to TRBJ1-2; TRBD1 matches at 7 bases. V lost 1 base and J lost 6; bases outside the gene matches: 3. Germline CDR1 is SGHRS and CDR2 is YFSETQ. The CDR3 is 13 residues long. CDR3 sequence (DNA): TGCGCCAGCAGCTTGCGTCAGGGGGATGGCTACACCTTC. Its translation: CASSLRQGDGYTF.

The chain recombines TRBV15 with TRBJ2-1; a possible D gene is TRBD2 (6 bases). The CDR3 covers 15 residues. Germline V gene sequence: CDR1 LNHNV, CDR2 YYDKDF (reference sequence). Between the trimmed V and J ends, which lost 0 bases and 8 bases, there was a span of 14 bases. CDR3 in DNA: TGTGCCACCAGCAGAGATCGAAGAACGGGGGATGAGCAGTTCTTC. Residues: CATSRDRRTGDEQFF.

V usage is TRBV5-4 and J usage is TRBJ2-1; possible D gene TRBD2, 6 bases. Between the trimmed V and J ends, which lost 4 bases and 7 bases, there was a span of 12 bases. Per germline, CDR1 SGHNT and CDR2 YYREEE (reference sequence). The CDR3 extends over 13 amino acids. The CDR3 spells CASSRDSPNEQFF. The CDR3 DNA is TGTGCCAGCAGCAGGGACTCCCCTAATGAGCAGTTCTTC.

The chain joins TRBV7-9 to TRBJ1-1; D is possibly TRBD1 (6 bases). CDR1 is SEHNR and CDR2 is FQNEAQ in the germline V gene (reference sequence). Trimming left V 4 bases short and J 0 bases short, with 12 bases between. This CDR3 comprises 15 residues. Here the CDR3 reads CASSSYRVLNTEAFF. The CDR3 nucleotides read TGTGCCAGCAGCTCTTACAGGGTATTGAACACTGAAGCTTTCTTT.

V and J are TRBV2 and TRBJ1-1; TRBD1 matches at 10 bases. The length of the CDR3 is 13 residues. Germline CDR1 is SNHLY and CDR2 is FYNNEI. The V gene end was trimmed by 6 bases and the J gene end by 3 bases; junction bases not matched to a gene: 1. CDR3 sequence (DNA): TGTGCCAGCAGCGACAGGGGGCACACTGAAGCTTTCTTT. Its protein is CASSDRGHTEAFF.

The rearrangement uses TRBV30 and TRBJ1-2, with D perhaps TRBD1 (5 bases). Germline lookup yields CDR1 GTSNPN and CDR2 SVGIG (reference sequence). Trimming removed 7 bases at V and 8 bases at J, with 23 bases between. The CDR3 runs 14 residues. CDR3 residues: CASSPAGRTGGYTF. CDR3 DNA sequence: TGTGCCTCCAGTCCGGCAGGGCGGACGGGCGGCTACACCTTC.

This chain connects TRBV7-6 to TRBJ1-1, with D perhaps matching TRBD1 (5 bases). V lost 1 base and J 6 bases, leaving 18 bases between the germline ends. Germline CDR1 and CDR2: SGHVS and FNYEAQ. The CDR3 loop spans 16 amino acids. The CDR3 spells CASSLDETGGSPEAFF. Here the CDR3 DNA reads TGTGCCAGCAGCTTAGATGAAACCGGGGGAAGCCCTGAAGCTTTCTTT. The full variable domain, in which reference TRBV7-6 and TRBJ1-1 provide the parts outside the CDR3, is GAGVSQSPRYKVTKRGQDVALRCDPISGHVSLYWYRQALGQGPEFLTYFNYEAQQDKSGLPNDRFSAERPEGSISTLTIQRTEQRDSAMYRCASSLDETGGSPEAFFGQGTRLTVV.

V usage is TRBV5-4 and J usage is TRBJ1-2; tentative D call: TRBD1 (5 bases). This CDR3 region has 18 residues. CDR1 and CDR2 from the germline V gene are SGHNT and YYREEE (reference sequence). V was trimmed by 5 bases and J by 0 bases, leaving 23 bases between them. The CDR3 sequence is CASRQFPTRTPTNYGYTF. For the CDR3, the DNA is TGTGCCAGCAGACAGTTCCCGACTCGGACACCGACTAACTATGGCTACACCTTC.

For the CDR3, the DNA is TGTGCCAGCTCACCGACACTAGCGGGAGGTTCGGGGGAGCAGTTCTTC. Protein: CASSPTLAGGSGEQFF. The J gene is TRBJ2-1, the V gene TRBV18, with 12 bases matching TRBD2. The CDR3 is made up of 16 amino acids. The V and J ends lost 3 bases and 10 bases, in that order; junction bases with no gene match: 10. Germline V gene data show CDR1 as KGHSH and CDR2 as LQKENI.

The V gene is TRBV7-2, the J gene TRBJ1-5; the D is unclear. Germline V gene data show CDR1 as SGHTA and CDR2 as FQGNSA. Deletions cut 2 bases from V and 0 bases from J, with 8 bases between. This CDR3 has 15 residues. The CDR3 protein is CASSLPPGSNQPQHF. CDR3 DNA: TGTGCCAGCAGCTTACCGCCAGGTAGCAATCAGCCCCAGCATTTT.

The rearrangement uses TRBV6-5 and TRBJ1-1; TRBD1 matches 8 bases. Germline values: CDR1 MNHEY, CDR2 SVGAGI. Trimming removed 0 bases from V and 2 bases from J; junction bases left unmatched: 2. This CDR3 has 15 amino acids. The CDR3 coding sequence is TGTGCCAGCAGTTACTCCCAGGGGGCTAACACTGAAGCTTTCTTT. Translation gives CASSYSQGANTEAFF.

This clone came up a few times. The chain couples TRBV4-1 to TRBJ1-1; D uncertain. Between the trimmed V and J ends, which lost 0 bases and 0 bases, there was a span of 11 bases. CDR1 MGHRA and CDR2 YSYEKL come from the germline V gene. The CDR3 extends over 16 amino acids. The CDR3 DNA is TGCGCCAGCAGCCAAGATTACAACAGAATGAACACTGAAGCTTTCTTT. Its protein is CASSQDYNRMNTEAFF.

This clone was detected only a few times. As DNA, the CDR3 is TGTGCCAGCAGCTCCTGGACAGGCTTCTCTGGGGCCAACGTCCTGACTTTC. Protein product: CASSSWTGFSGANVLTF. The chain combines TRBV5-6 with TRBJ2-6; 7 bases align to TRBD1. V lost 3 bases and J lost 0; bases outside the gene matches: 6. CDR3 size: 17 residues. The germline gives CDR1 SGHDT, CDR2 YYEEEE.

The rearrangement links TRBV21-1 to TRBJ2-7; the DNA was not used to check the table's D call, TRBD1. TRBV21-1 has pseudogene status. CDR3 length equals 15 residues. This CDR3 reads CASSKVTGGAWEQYF. CDR3 nucleotides: TGTGCCAGCAGCAAAGTGACAGGGGGCGCATGGGAGCAGTACTTC.

The V and J genes are TRBV5-1 and TRBJ2-3; no definite D call. Between the trimmed V and J ends, which lost 1 base and 0 bases, there was a span of 6 bases. Germline V lookup: CDR1 SGHRS, CDR2 YFSETQ. The CDR3 spans 14 residues. CDR3 residues: CASSLSPSTDTQYF. The CDR3 DNA reads as TGCGCCAGCAGCTTGTCCCCTAGCACAGATACGCAGTATTTT. Variable domain in full (rest from reference TRBV5-1 and TRBJ2-3): KAGVTQTPRYLIKTRGQQVTLSCSPISGHRSVSWYQQTPGQGLQFLFEYFSETQRNKGNFPGRFSGRQFSNSRSEMNVSTLELGDSALYLCASSLSPSTDTQYFGPGTRLTVL.

This chain links TRBV9 with TRBJ2-2, with TRBD1 as a possible D gene (6 bases). This CDR3 spans 14 amino acids. Trimming left V 2 bases short and J 7 bases short, with 12 bases between. In germline, CDR1 is SGDLS, CDR2 YYNGEE. The CDR3 sequence is CASSVRDINGELFF. DNA for the CDR3: TGTGCCAGCAGCGTGAGGGACATCAACGGGGAGCTGTTTTTT.

The rearrangement uses TRBV6-6 and TRBJ2-1; 9 nucleotides align to TRBD1. Germline V CDR1 and CDR2: MNHNY, SVGAGI (reference sequence). The CDR3 is 15 amino acids. Unmatched junction bases numbered 8, after V lost 7 bases and J lost 4 bases. The DNA for the CDR3 is TGTGCCAGCATCGACCGGGACAGGGTATACAATGAGCAGTTCTTC. Protein: CASIDRDRVYNEQFF.

This chain joins TRBV5-1 and TRBJ1-3, with 8 bases fitting TRBD1. J was trimmed by 2 bases and V by 2 bases; bases with no gene match: 12. CDR3 length: 18 amino acids. Germline V gives CDR1 SGHRS, CDR2 YFSETQ. CDR3 region: CASSFAVGVQGAGNTIYF. For the CDR3, the DNA is TGCGCCAGCAGCTTCGCGGTCGGGGTACAGGGGGCTGGAAACACCATATATTTT.

This clone was picked up a small number of times. Within the sample, other DNA sequences also encode this same CDR3. This chain joins TRBV15 and TRBJ1-5, with D possibly being TRBD1 (5 bases). Germline CDR1 LNHNV, CDR2 YYDKDF (reference sequence). Trimming stripped 0 bases from V and 4 bases from J, with 7 bases between. This CDR3 comprises 14 residues. CDR3 protein: CATSRDRGNQPQHF. Written as DNA, the CDR3 is TGTGCCACCAGCAGAGATCGGGGGAATCAGCCCCAGCATTTT.

The CDR3 sequence is CASRNIAGTLDEQYF. Written as DNA, the CDR3 is TGTGCCAGCAGGAACATAGCGGGGACCTTAGACGAGCAGTACTTC. J is TRBJ2-7 and V is TRBV6-1, with TRBD2 matching 8 bases. This CDR3 contains 15 residues. Germline V gene sequence: CDR1 MNHNS, CDR2 SASEGT. Trimming cost V 6 bases and J 5 bases; bases outside gene matches: 12.

The chain joins TRBV28 to TRBJ2-7; D gene uncertain. CDR1 MDHEN and CDR2 SYDVKM come from the germline V gene. V lost 2 bases and J 6 bases, leaving 8 bases between the germline ends. There are 12 residues in the CDR3. In nucleotides, the CDR3 is TGTGCCAGCAGTTTAAGCCTAGGCGAGCAGTACTTC. It is translated as CASSLSLGEQYF.

This clone showed up just a few times. This sequence joins TRBV11-3 and TRBJ1-1, with D possibly matching TRBD1 (6 bases). With 7 bases removed from V and 1 base from J, the gap between germline ends came to 16 bases. The CDR3 runs to 15 residues. The germline gives CDR1 SGHNT, CDR2 YENEEA. In DNA, the CDR3 is TGTGCCAGCACCCACCGCGGCAGGGGGAACACTGAAGCTTTCTTT. This sequence encodes CASTHRGRGNTEAFF.

The chain couples TRBV30 to TRBJ1-4; a possible D gene is TRBD1 (5 bases). With 3 bases removed from V and 8 bases from J, the gap between germline ends came to 22 bases. Per the germline V gene, CDR1 is GTSNPN and CDR2 is SVGIG (reference sequence). The CDR3 is 16 residues long. CDR3 DNA: TGTGCCTGGAGCGTTTGGGGCGGTCGGCTACAAGAAAAACTGTTTTTT. Translated, it gives CAWSVWGGRLQEKLFF.

The chain recombines TRBV7-3 with TRBJ2-1; 10 bases fit TRBD2. The trim removed 0 bases at V and 3 bases at J, leaving 2 bases unmatched. CDR1 and CDR2 from the germline V gene are SGHTA and FQGTGA. The CDR3 has 16 amino acids. The CDR3 here is CASSLTIAGGYNEQFF. The CDR3, as DNA: TGTGCCAGCAGCTTAACGATAGCGGGGGGCTACAATGAGCAGTTCTTC.

The chain links TRBV7-3 to TRBJ2-1; 10 bases line up with TRBD2. Germline V CDR1 and CDR2: SGHTA, FQGTGA. V dropped 5 bases and J dropped 7; count of bases not matched to a gene: 8. The CDR3 length is 15 residues. The CDR3: CASSPQRGGDNEQFF. DNA of the CDR3: TGTGCCAGCAGCCCTCAGCGGGGGGGGGATAATGAGCAGTTCTTC.

The chain has TRBV10-3 and TRBJ1-1, with D tentatively TRBD1 (5 bases). Germline V gene sequence: CDR1 ENHRY, CDR2 SYGVKD. CDR3 length: 15 amino acids. The ends were cut back, 0 bases at V and 5 bases at J, with 13 bases in the middle. The CDR3 loop is CAISESLGGRTEAFF. In DNA, the CDR3 is TGTGCCATCAGTGAGTCTTTGGGGGGGAGGACTGAAGCTTTCTTT.

The count of this clone is one. J is TRBJ2-7 and V is TRBV11-2, with 10 bases aligning to TRBD2. V was pared by 4 bases and J by 3 bases, with 3 bases of the junction left unmatched. The CDR3 has 14 residues. The germline gives CDR1 SGHAT, CDR2 FQNNGV. As DNA, the CDR3 is TGTGCCAGCAGCTATAGCGGGGGGATCTACGAGCAGTACTTC. Protein product: CASSYSGGIYEQYF.

This clone was found once. The J gene is TRBJ1-1, the V gene TRBV30, with D maybe TRBD1 (5 bases). The V end was cut by 1 base, the J end by 1 base, with 13 bases between. The CDR3 is 15 residues long. Germline CDR1 and CDR2: GTSNPN and SVGIG (reference sequence). The CDR3 reads CAWSAPTAWNTEAFF. CDR3 in DNA: TGTGCCTGGAGTGCTCCGACAGCCTGGAACACTGAAGCTTTCTTT.

This chain links TRBV27 with TRBJ2-1, with a possible D match to TRBD2 (6 bases). The CDR3 covers 16 residues. V dropped 6 bases and J dropped 3 bases, with 18 bases sitting between them. The V gene's germline CDR1 is MNHEY and CDR2 SMNVEV (reference sequence). The chain's CDR3 is CASSRTAGSYYNEQFF. The CDR3 DNA sequence: TGTGCCAGCAGCCGTACCGCGGGATCCTACTACAATGAGCAGTTCTTC.

The V gene is TRBV19, the J gene TRBJ1-2, with 10 bases matching TRBD1. J gave up 4 bases and V 3 bases, and 11 bases lay outside the gene matches. The CDR3 loop spans 17 amino acids. Germline V gene data show CDR1 as LNHDA and CDR2 as SQIVND (reference sequence). This CDR3 reads CASSIRGLGDRGYGYTF. CDR3 DNA: TGTGCCAGTAGTATTAGGGGTCTCGGGGACAGGGGCTATGGCTACACCTTC.

The gene calls are TRBV10-3 and TRBJ2-1; no clear D gene. Germline CDR1 reads ENHRY; CDR2 reads SYGVKD. The ends were cut back, 0 bases at V and 7 bases at J, with 7 bases in the middle. CDR3 length: 13 amino acids. The CDR3 nucleotides are TGTGCCATCAGTGAGTCGAGAGGAAATGAGCAGTTCTTC. Protein: CAISESRGNEQFF.